Below, one TCR beta chain is given with its context. Profiling relied on immunoSEQ multiplex PCR, and the TCRdb table lists in-frame clones only, not all of them. This repertoire shows more than 1,200,000 clones, around 98.5% found once; its top ten account for 0.36%. The record originates from a study of shared clonotypes between healthy human individuals. Study summary: CD4 naive and CD4 memory each took three plates per donor, while CD8 naive took two and CD8 memory one.

This CDR3 has 17 amino acids. V is TRBV21-1 and J is TRBJ1-5. TRBV21-1 is marked as a pseudogene. The sequence came from a man under 40 in good health. The sequenced sample was naive CD4+ T cells sorted from blood. Specified subset: CD45RA+ positively selected. The CDR3, as DNA: TGTGCCAGCAGCAAAGACGGGGACGGGTCCGTCTATCAGCCCCAGCATTTT. It yields the protein CASSKDGDGSVYQPQHF.